This T cell receptor beta chain was observed in a study of T cell repertoires in cytomegalovirus infection. Across the study: The authors relied on CMV epitopes, both recently identified HLA-C-restricted and well-studied HLA-B-restricted. Public TCR beta signatures indicated both CMV infection and matching HLA type.

TCRdb fed the reads into MiXCR, producing one record per CDR3 protein. The table has approximately 1,000,000 distinct CDR3 sequences, around a third seen once. Regarding this clonotype: Its target is unknown.

Study-wide findings and caveats: Public TCR beta family frequency separated CMV-and-HLA carriers, including in an independent cohort. Ex vivo, HLA-C-restricted CMV-specific TCR beta clonotypes prevailed over the rest of the response.

Trimming removed 2 bases at V and 3 bases at J, with 14 bases between. Per the germline V gene, CDR1 is WNHNN and CDR2 is SYGVQD (reference sequence). The CDR3 spans 15 residues. The specimen was cultured CD8+ T cells from PBMCs, collected from culture after CMV antigen stimulation. The chain joins TRBV10-1 to TRBJ2-7; D may be TRBD2 (5 bases). The sequence was collected from a human donor in good health (CMV status not recorded). Some clones in this sample may be carry-over from other donors' samples. The CDR3 spells CASSETGYSHYEQYF. Written as DNA, the CDR3 is TGCGCCAGCAGTGAGACGGGGTATTCCCACTACGAGCAGTACTTC.